Listed below are T cell receptor beta chains from one sample, sequenced in a study of T cell clusters in autoimmune cytopenias. For each CDR3 protein, TCRdb gives one entry from its re-call of the multiplex PCR reads, without DNA. This sample lists about 7,500 distinct CDR3 sequences; its ten largest clones have approximately 31%. The same data also went into a second study, on T cell repertoires in aging, cancer and after chemotherapy.

Material: peripheral blood. These receptors were obtained from a human donor with an autoimmune cytopenia or autoimmune hepatitis (not recorded which). Each CDR3 is given with its conserved first and last residue. Clone size is not always given. Where it is, it says once, few, many or a class for expanded clones.

NA TRBJ1-3 TRBV5-6 16 CASSLRGPTSGNTIYF
NA TRBJ2-7 TRBV6-1 15 CASVGDRGTNYEQYF
NA TRBJ2-5 TRBV20-1 13 CSASPGTRETQYF
medium-sized TRBJ2-5 TRBV7-9 15 CASSLAGGTQETQYF
NA TRBJ2-3 TRBV12-3/TRBV12-4 14 CASTTGSGTDTQYF
NA TRBJ2-5 TRBV19 14 CASSMGRFQETQYF
NA TRBJ2-2 TRBV20-1 14 CSASGTGAGGELFF
NA TRBJ2-7 TRBV20-1 16 CSARGTGERGRYEQYF
NA TRBJ2-3 TRBV2 11 CASEMKDTQYF
NA TRBJ2-1 TRBV19 17 CASSVLTSGANYNEQFF
NA TRBJ1-1 TRBV19 15 CASSPLGVLNTEAFF
NA TRBJ1-4 TRBV5-6 17 CASSLKPRQGGRKKLFF
NA TRBJ1-6 TRBV4-2 13 CASSPGSESPLHF
NA TRBJ2-1 TRBV10-3 16 CAISEGRGQGSNEQFF
NA TRBJ1-2 TRBV6-2/TRBV6-3 15 CASSLNPTGEDGYTF
NA TRBJ2-5 TRBV20-1 11 CSARVGETQYF
NA TRBJ1-5 TRBV12-3/TRBV12-4 14 CASRTSKSNQPQHF
NA TRBJ1-1 TRBV6-1 13 CASIGVRGTEAFF
NA TRBJ2-2 TRBV30 15 CAWRKRTGETGELFF
medium-sized TRBJ1-2 TRBV27 14 CASSLGTGSYGYTF
medium-sized TRBJ1-2 TRBV29-1 13 CSVARDRVYGYTF
NA TRBJ1-5 TRBV19 16 CASSISGVRVNQPQHF
NA TRBJ2-7 TRBV6-5 14 CASKGLAQDYEQYF
NA TRBJ2-2 TRBV5-1 17 CASSLAGGTRETGELFF
NA TRBJ1-6 TRBV19 16 CASSATGVSYNSPLHF
NA TRBJ2-5 TRBV15 13 CATSRDKLGTQYF
NA TRBJ2-2 TRBV6-5 17 CASSYSIRDRGTGELFF
NA TRBJ2-1 TRBV5-4 15 CASSLVGQGGNEQFF
medium-sized TRBJ1-1 TRBV29-1 13 CSAAGRANTEAFF
NA TRBJ1-6 TRBV7-2 15 CASSLVGGQGSPLHF
medium-sized TRBJ2-7 TRBV7-9 13 CASSLASRDEQYF
NA TRBJ1-5 TRBV13 16 CASSLGPGRSDQPQHF
NA TRBJ1-5 TRBV7-9 14 CASSLGGGNQPQHF
NA TRBJ1-4 TRBV18 14 CASSPLGVGEKLFF
NA TRBJ2-2 TRBV20-1 16 CSARDSLAGGTGELFF
NA TRBJ2-7 TRBV18 14 CASSPGRQTYEQYF
NA TRBJ2-6 TRBV7-3 14 CASSVASGANVLTF
NA TRBJ2-2 TRBV5-1 14 CASSLVGQTGELFF
NA TRBJ2-2 TRBV5-1 20 CASSYWGHGLAGGDTGELFF
NA TRBJ2-6 TRBV6-5 14 CASGQLSGANVLTF
NA TRBJ1-4 TRBV6-5 15 CASSSRGRVRAGLFF
NA TRBJ2-5 TRBV10-2 16 CASSEAIQVLGETQYF
medium-sized TRBJ2-5 TRBV11-1 15 CASSLAAGGRETQYF
NA TRBJ1-4 TRBV6-5 14 CASSPGQANEKLFF
NA TRBJ2-3 TRBV6-1 14 CASSFPTGTDTQYF
NA TRBJ1-6 TRBV5-1 17 CASSRGQGINVGSPLHF
NA TRBJ2-5 TRBV11-2 17 CASSFTSGGAHSETQYF
NA TRBJ2-5 TRBV18 12 CASSPRQETQYF
NA TRBJ2-3 TRBV6-5 13 CASLRSENDTQYF
NA TRBJ1-1 TRBV20-1 12 CSASFREFEAFF
NA TRBJ2-2 TRBV7-9 13 CASSPSFSGELFF
NA TRBJ1-5 TRBV28 14 CASSPVTAYQPQHF
medium-sized TRBJ2-1 TRBV29-1 14 CSVVSQVPYNEQFF
NA TRBJ2-2 TRBV7-9 15 CASSSTGQGLRELFF
NA TRBJ1-2 TRBV10-3 11 CAIGQGGGYTF
NA TRBJ2-2 TRBV12-3/TRBV12-4 14 CASRPTRGSGELFF
NA TRBJ1-3 TRBV6-5 16 CASSERGGISGNTIYF
NA TRBJ2-7 TRBV20-1 13 CSARNRGGYEQYF